Shown below are 6 T cell receptor beta chains from a single sample sequenced in a study of cytomegalovirus exposure and HLA in healthy donors. Amplification used 60 Vbeta primers and 13 Jbeta primers. Libraries were prepared by immunoSEQ multiplex PCR; TCRdb keeps only in-frame clonotypes and omits some of them. This table holds around 190,000 clones, over 60% found once. The sample was PBMCs. These receptors were obtained from a man aged 40-49 years in good health and CMV-seronegative.

CDR3: CASSQGTSSEQFF. Here the CDR3 DNA reads TGCGCCAGCAGCCAGGGGACTAGCAGTGAGCAGTTCTTC. The chain carries TRBV4-3 and TRBJ2-1, with 9 positions matching TRBD2. Unmatched junction bases numbered 3, after V lost 3 bases and J lost 9 bases. CDR1 is LGHNA and CDR2 is YSLEER in the germline V gene. The CDR3 totals 13 residues.

V is TRBV6-1 and J is TRBJ2-1; D is perhaps TRBD2 (6 bases). V was pared by 9 bases and J by 1 base, with 16 bases between. Germline assignment: CDR1 MNHNS and CDR2 SASEGT. This CDR3 region has 15 residues. CDR3 nucleotides: TGTGCCAGTAACCCGGGGGTAGGATCCTACAATGAGCAGTTCTTC. Translation gives CASNPGVGSYNEQFF.

The genes are TRBV11-3 and TRBJ2-7, with D possibly TRBD2 on 5 matching bases. Trimming removed 5 bases from V and 0 bases from J, with 17 bases in between. Germline CDR1 and CDR2: SGHNT and YENEEA. The CDR3 runs to 16 residues. The CDR3: CASSGRGVLSSYEQYF. The CDR3, as DNA: TGTGCCAGCAGCGGCCGGGGAGTTCTGAGCTCCTACGAGCAGTACTTC.

The chain joins TRBV7-9 to TRBJ2-1; 11 nucleotides match TRBD2. Germline CDR1 SEHNR, CDR2 FQNEAQ (reference sequence). This CDR3 comprises 15 residues. V dropped 3 bases and J dropped 7; count of bases not matched to a gene: 5. For the CDR3, the DNA is TGTGCCAGCAGCTTTCCTACTAGCGGGAGAAATGAGCAGTTCTTC. It codes for CASSFPTSGRNEQFF.

The rearrangement uses TRBV9 and TRBJ2-2; 7 nucleotides line up with TRBD2. This CDR3 is built from 18 residues. Germline V CDR1 and CDR2: SGDLS, YYNGEE. Unmatched junction bases numbered 8, after V lost 0 bases and J lost 0 bases. Here the CDR3 DNA reads TGTGCCAGCAGCGTAGACGGGTGGGGGGGGTCGAACACCGGGGAGCTGTTTTTT. Translated, it gives CASSVDGWGGSNTGELFF.

The chain links TRBV7-2 to TRBJ2-7; 10 bases agree with TRBD2. CDR1 is SGHTA, CDR2 FQGNSA, per germline. This CDR3 spans 17 amino acids. J lost 1 base, V lost 1 base, and 7 bases had no gene match. In DNA form, the CDR3 reads TGTGCCAGCAGCTTAGTCCCCTTAGCGGGAGGATCCTACGAGCAGTACTTC. It translates to CASSLVPLAGGSYEQYF.